This T cell receptor (beta chain) is from a study of shared clonotypes between healthy human individuals. Study-wide results and limits: Against clonotypes common to all four donors, non-shared ones had lower generation probabilities.

About this clone itself: The antigen is not known.

Naive-designated CD8 cells lacked CD45RO, were positively enriched for CCR7, and omitted terminally differentiated effector memory CD45RA+ cells. The assay was carried out at the deep level. Measured with immunoSEQ multiplex PCR; TCRdb has only the in-frame clones, and not every one. The sample yields 600,000 or so clones, about 98% seen once. This CDR3 contains 15 residues. V was pared by 4 bases and J by 0 bases, with 4 bases of the junction left unmatched. CDR1 is PRHDT, CDR2 FYEKMQ, per germline (reference sequence). The genes are TRBV13 and TRBJ1-2; TRBD1 matches 8 bases. The sample taken for sequencing was naive CD8+ T cells sorted from blood. The clonotype originates from a man younger than 40 in good health. This CDR3 is CASSYGQGANYGYTF. The CDR3 DNA reads as TGTGCCAGCAGCTACGGACAGGGAGCTAACTATGGCTACACCTTC.